This T cell receptor (beta chain) derives from a study of identical twins. General study findings and limits: In drawing conclusions, the study used cross-sectional statistical analysis and did not follow the same donors. Carriage of fewer insertions was seen in abundant cord blood beta clonotypes, whereas memory repertoires showed none.

Every sampled donor was Caucasian and healthy. The CDR3 runs 15 residues. Germline V CDR1 and CDR2: LNHNV, YYDKDF (reference sequence). V was pared by 1 base and J by 2 bases, with 9 bases between. Each cDNA held unique molecular identifiers, and template switching gave it a universal primer site. Each CDR3 protein gets one entry after TCRdb re-called the 5' RACE reads with MiXCR. The sample has about 900,000 distinct CDR3 sequences, roughly 12% seen once; the top ten hold around 1.6%. This clonotype has a handful of counts. Its antigen is not identified. These same data were also listed under a study on yellow fever vaccine responses in identical twins.

The TCR originated in a young woman in good health. The source material was PBMCs. J is TRBJ2-1 and V is TRBV15; D may correspond to TRBD1 or TRBD2 (5 bases each). The CDR3: CATSRGRETYNEQFF. CDR3 in DNA: TGTGCCACCAGCAGAGGCAGGGAGACCTACAATGAGCAGTTCTTC.